A selection of T cell receptor beta chains follows, all from one sample in a study of OX40 agonist ivuxolimab in advanced cancers. Measured with immunoSEQ multiplex PCR; TCRdb has only the in-frame clones, and not every one. Of tens of thousands of clones detected, 86% appear once; the ten largest clones hold around 3.7%. The sample was CD4+ or CD8+ T cells sorted from blood, taken in a trial of the OX40 agonist ivuxolimab. The receptors were sampled from an adult with an advanced solid tumor such as melanoma, head and neck, liver or kidney cancer. Each CDR3 is given with its conserved first and last residue. The D gene is left open where the match is weak. Size is stated for part of the rows, as once, few or many counts, or as a class when the clone is expanded.

TRBV29-1	-	TRBJ2-5	-	TGCAGCTCCACGCGGGGAGCCGAGACCCAGTACTTC	CSSTRGAETQYF
TRBV9	-	TRBJ2-3	-	TGTGCCAGCAGCGTAGGGGGCTTGGGCACAGATACGCAGTATTTT	CASSVGGLGTDTQYF
TRBV9	-	TRBJ1-5	-	TGTGCCAGCAGCGTAGGGGAAGGAGGATTGGAGCCCCAGCATTTT	CASSVGEGGLEPQHF
TRBV7-3	-	TRBJ2-3	-	TGTGCCAGCAGTCTATCGGCTCCCGGAGCAGATACGCAGTATTTT	CASSLSAPGADTQYF
TRBV27	-	TRBJ1-1	TRBD1	TGTGCCAGCAAACAAAGACAGGGTCGGACTGAAGCTTTCTTT	CASKQRQGRTEAFF
TRBV18	-	TRBJ1-2	-	TGTGCCAGCTCCCGAGAAGTTTCTAACTATGGCTACACCTTC	CASSREVSNYGYTF
TRBV5-8	-	TRBJ1-2	-	TGTGCCAGCAGCTTGGAAGAGGGCTACACCTTC	CASSLEEGYTF
TRBV25-1	-	TRBJ1-1	-	TGTGCCAGCAGTGAGACAGGTGAAAACACTGAAGCTTTCTTT	CASSETGENTEAFF
TRBV7-2	-	TRBJ1-1	-	TGTGCCAGCAGCTTAGAAGGATGGGTCCCTGAAGCTTTCTTT	CASSLEGWVPEAFF
TRBV5-6	once	TRBJ1-4	TRBD1	TGTGCCAGCAGCCAGCCCAGACAGGGTGAAAAACTGTTTTTT	CASSQPRQGEKLFF
TRBV18	-	TRBJ1-2	-	TGTGCCAGCTCACCAGCCGAGGGAGCGGGCTATGGCTACACCTTC	CASSPAEGAGYGYTF
TRBV27	-	TRBJ2-3	TRBD2	TGTGCCAGCAGTATACTAGCGGGGGGAGCACCTCCTAGCACAGATACGCAGTATTTT	CASSILAGGAPPSTDTQYF
TRBV5-6	-	TRBJ2-7	-	TGTGCCAGCAGCTTGAGTCTAGTTGGGAGCGAGCAGTACTTC	CASSLSLVGSEQYF
TRBV15	-	TRBJ2-5	-	TGTGCCACCAGCAGAGAGCAGTGGGGGCAAGAGACCCAGTACTTC	CATSREQWGQETQYF
TRBV9	-	TRBJ2-1	-	TGTGCCAGCAGCGTTTGGGGGCAAACTTACAATGAGCAGTTCTTC	CASSVWGQTYNEQFF
TRBV2	-	TRBJ2-1	TRBD2	TGTGCCAGCAGGGAGGCGGGGGGGCCCTACAATGAGCAGTTCTTC	CASREAGGPYNEQFF
TRBV5-4	-	TRBJ1-2	-	TGTGCCAGCAGCTTTAAAGGGGACTATGGCTACACCTTC	CASSFKGDYGYTF
TRBV19	-	TRBJ1-2	-	TGTGCCAGTAGTCCGTCCGGACAGCCCTATGGCTACACCTTC	CASSPSGQPYGYTF
TRBV2	-	TRBJ1-1	-	TGTGCCAGCAGTGGGATCACAGTGAACACTGAAGCTTTCTTT	CASSGITVNTEAFF
TRBV6-4	-	TRBJ2-2	-	TGTGCCAGCAGTGACTCGGCAGGGTCGGCCGGGGAGCTGTTTTTT	CASSDSAGSAGELFF
TRBV7-9	-	TRBJ2-3	-	TGTGCCAGCAGGCCCCGAACAGCCACAGATACGCAGTATTTT	CASRPRTATDTQYF
TRBV5-6	-	TRBJ1-2	-	TGTGCCAGCAGCCCCGGGACACCTAACTATGGCTACACCTTC	CASSPGTPNYGYTF
TRBV6-5	-	TRBJ1-1	-	TGTGCCAGCAGTTATGACGTTGGGAACACTGAAGCTTTCTTT	CASSYDVGNTEAFF
TRBV28	few	TRBJ2-7	-	TGTGCCAGCAGGGGGAGGAAGTACGAGCAGTACTTC	CASRGRKYEQYF
TRBV9	-	TRBJ2-7	-	TGTGCCAGCAGCGTAGCTGGGCACGAGCAGTACTTC	CASSVAGHEQYF
TRBV30	-	TRBJ1-1	TRBD1	TGTGCCTGGGTGAACAGGGGATACGCTGAAGCTTTCTTT	CAWVNRGYAEAFF
TRBV5-1	few	TRBJ1-1	TRBD1	TGCGCCAGCAGCTTCGAAGGGGGCAACATGAACACTGAAGCTTTCTTT	CASSFEGGNMNTEAFF
TRBV5-4	-	TRBJ1-4	-	TGTGCCAGCAGCCTAGGGGGTTGGAGTGAAAAACTGTTTTTT	CASSLGGWSEKLFF
TRBV11-1	-	TRBJ2-5	-	TGTGCCAGCAGCTTTTCAGGACGAGAGACCCAGTACTTC	CASSFSGRETQYF
TRBV5-1	-	TRBJ1-6	TRBD1	TGCGCCAGCAGCGAAGGGACAGGGGCTGGATCACCCCTCCACTTT	CASSEGTGAGSPLHF
TRBV6-1	few	TRBJ1-3	TRBD1	TGTGCCAGCAGCGTCGGACAGGGGAGGGGAAACACCATATATTTT	CASSVGQGRGNTIYF
TRBV5-1	-	TRBJ2-7	-	TGCGCCAGCAGCTGGGAGAGCTCCTACGAGCAGTACTTC	CASSWESSYEQYF
TRBV11-2	few	TRBJ1-2	-	TGTGCCAGCGGCCGGGACGGCCTCTATGGCTACACCTTC	CASGRDGLYGYTF
TRBV7-8	once	TRBJ2-7	TRBD2	TGTGCCAGCAGCTTAACTAGCGGGGGGTCCTACGAGCAGTACTTC	CASSLTSGGSYEQYF
TRBV7-2	-	TRBJ2-5	-	TGTGCCAGCAGGCTAGATCAAGAGACCCAGTACTTC	CASRLDQETQYF
TRBV5-1	-	TRBJ1-4	TRBD1	TGCGCCAGCAGCTCCCGACAGGGCGCGGAAAAACTGTTTTTT	CASSSRQGAEKLFF
TRBV7-3	once	TRBJ2-1	-	TGTGCCAGCAGCCTAACAGGCTCCTACAATGAGCAGTTCTTC	CASSLTGSYNEQFF
TRBV12-5	-	TRBJ1-5	-	TGTGCTAGTGGTTTGGGGAGCAATCAGCCCCAGCATTTT	CASGLGSNQPQHF
TRBV5-4	-	TRBJ1-6	TRBD1	TGTGCCAGCAGCTTAGGACAGGGGAATAATTCACCCCTCCACTTT	CASSLGQGNNSPLHF
TRBV9	few	TRBJ1-1	-	TGTGCCAGCAGCGTAGGGCTCCTGGGGGACACTGAAGCTTTCTTT	CASSVGLLGDTEAFF
TRBV4-3	-	TRBJ2-4	-	TGCGCCAGCAGCCAAGGATACAGGGTGGCCAAAAACATTCAGTACTTC	CASSQGYRVAKNIQYF
TRBV6-5	once	TRBJ2-3	-	TGTGCCAGCAGTTACTCGGAGGTTTCGGGAGATACGCAGTATTTT	CASSYSEVSGDTQYF
TRBV11-3	-	TRBJ1-1	-	TGTGCCAGCAGCTTAGGAGGGATGAACACTGAAGCTTTCTTT	CASSLGGMNTEAFF
TRBV5-1	-	TRBJ2-6	-	TGCGCCAGCAGCTTGAGGACCTCCGGGGCCAACGTCCTGACTTTC	CASSLRTSGANVLTF
TRBV28	once	TRBJ2-7	-	TGTGCCAGCAGTTTGGCTCTGGGGCAGGGTTTGCACGAGCAGTACTTC	CASSLALGQGLHEQYF
TRBV15	-	TRBJ2-7	TRBD2	TGTGCCACCAGCAGATACTGTCCAGCGGGGGGCCCCAGCTCCTACGAGCAGTACTTC	CATSRYCPAGGPSSYEQYF
TRBV11-1	-	TRBJ1-2	-	TGTGCCAGCAGTGTTGGGGGGCAAGATGGCTACACCTTC	CASSVGGQDGYTF
TRBV9	-	TRBJ2-5	-	TGTGCCAGCAGCGTAGGTCACCTCGAGCGGGAGACCCAGTACTTC	CASSVGHLERETQYF
TRBV2	-	TRBJ2-5	-	TGTGCCAGCAGTGAAAGGGGCACGGACGGGAAAGAGACCCAGTACTTC	CASSERGTDGKETQYF
TRBV7-2	-	TRBJ2-5	TRBD1	TGTGCCAGCAGCTTAGAGGGTCTCAAGGGGGCGAGGGAGACCCAGTACTTC	CASSLEGLKGARETQYF
TRBV7-6	-	TRBJ2-3	-	TGTGCCAGCAGTCCCCGGGGAGGCCGTAGCACAGATACGCAGTATTTT	CASSPRGGRSTDTQYF
TRBV11-2	-	TRBJ2-1	-	TGTGCCAGCAGCCCCGAGGGGGGGGGCGAGCAGTTCTTC	CASSPEGGGEQFF
TRBV25-1	-	TRBJ2-7	TRBD2	TGTGCCAGCAGTGCCCAGTCTGGACTAGCGGGGGGCTACGAGCAGTACTTC	CASSAQSGLAGGYEQYF
TRBV5-4	-	TRBJ1-1	-	TGTGCCAGCAGCTTTGACCGTAACACTGAAGCTTTCTTT	CASSFDRNTEAFF